This T cell receptor beta chain was found in a study of beta chain features in type 1 diabetes. Study summary: In all, some 100,000,000 sorted cells from all samples were analyzed. Study results and caveats: Lower insertion and higher deletion counts appeared at VDJ junctions in type 1 diabetes patients.

As concerns this clone: Its antigen is unidentified.

Trimming removed 0 bases from V and 6 bases from J; junction bases left unmatched: 0. Germline values: CDR1 SEHNR, CDR2 FQNEAQ (reference sequence). This CDR3 has 14 amino acids. Sequenced material consisted of expressed TCRB transcripts (all of the isolated RNA was reverse transcribed). The method was immunoSEQ multiplex PCR; TCRdb's version includes in-frame clones alone and lacks a portion of them. Of roughly 290,000 clones in the sample, about 7.8% were seen once. Sequencing was done on a sample of central memory CD4+ T cells from blood. The origin of this receptor is a young woman in good health. The genes are TRBV7-9 and TRBJ2-1; 9 bases map to TRBD2. The CDR3 DNA sequence: TGTGCCAGCAGCTTAGCACTAGCGGGCAATGAGCAGTTCTTC. It specifies CASSLALAGNEQFF.